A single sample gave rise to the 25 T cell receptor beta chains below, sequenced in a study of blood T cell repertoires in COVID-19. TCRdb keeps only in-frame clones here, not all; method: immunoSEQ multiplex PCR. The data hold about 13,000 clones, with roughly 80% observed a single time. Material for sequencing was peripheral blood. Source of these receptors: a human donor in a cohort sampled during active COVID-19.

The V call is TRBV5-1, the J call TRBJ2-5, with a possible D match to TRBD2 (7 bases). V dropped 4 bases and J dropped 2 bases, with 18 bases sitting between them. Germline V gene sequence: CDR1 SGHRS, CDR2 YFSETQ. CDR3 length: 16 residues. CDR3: CASSPAWGGPQETQYF. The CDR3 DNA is TGCGCCAGCAGCCCCGCGTGGGGGGGGCCGCAAGAGACCCAGTACTTC.

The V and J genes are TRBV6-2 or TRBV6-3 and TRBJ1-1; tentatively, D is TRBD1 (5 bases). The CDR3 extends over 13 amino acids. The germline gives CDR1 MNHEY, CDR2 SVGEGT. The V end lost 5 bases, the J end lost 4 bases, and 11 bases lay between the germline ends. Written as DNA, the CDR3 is TGTGCCAGCAGTCTAGGGGTGACCACTGAAGCTTTCTTT. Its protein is CASSLGVTTEAFF.

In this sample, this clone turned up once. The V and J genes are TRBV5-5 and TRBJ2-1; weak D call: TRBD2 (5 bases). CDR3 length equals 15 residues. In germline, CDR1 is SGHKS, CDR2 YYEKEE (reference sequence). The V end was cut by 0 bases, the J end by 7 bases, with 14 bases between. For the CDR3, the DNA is TGTGCCAGCAGCTTGGCCGCGAGGGTAAATAATGAGCAGTTCTTC. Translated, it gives CASSLAARVNNEQFF.

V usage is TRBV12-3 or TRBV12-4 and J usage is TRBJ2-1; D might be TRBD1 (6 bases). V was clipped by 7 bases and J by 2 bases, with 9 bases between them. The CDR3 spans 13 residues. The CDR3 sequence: CASTHRAYNEQFF. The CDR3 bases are TGTGCCAGCACCCACAGGGCCTACAATGAGCAGTTCTTC.

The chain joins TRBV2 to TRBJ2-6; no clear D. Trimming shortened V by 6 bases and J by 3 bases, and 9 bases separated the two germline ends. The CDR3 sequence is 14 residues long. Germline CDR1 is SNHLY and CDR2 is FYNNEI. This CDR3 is CASSRNRGANVLTF. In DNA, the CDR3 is TGTGCCAGCAGCAGGAATCGTGGGGCCAACGTCCTGACTTTC.

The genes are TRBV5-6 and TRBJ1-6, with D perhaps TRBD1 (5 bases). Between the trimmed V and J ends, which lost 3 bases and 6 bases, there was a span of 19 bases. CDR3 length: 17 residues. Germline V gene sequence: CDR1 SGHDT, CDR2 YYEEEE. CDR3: CASSSLRGRQINSPLHF. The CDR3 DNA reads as TGTGCCAGCAGCTCCCTCCGGGGGAGACAGATTAATTCACCCCTCCACTTT.

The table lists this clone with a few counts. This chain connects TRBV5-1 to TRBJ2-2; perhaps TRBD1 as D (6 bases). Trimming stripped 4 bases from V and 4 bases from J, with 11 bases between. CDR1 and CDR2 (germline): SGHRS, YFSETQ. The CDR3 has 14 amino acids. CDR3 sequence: CASSKDSFTGELFF. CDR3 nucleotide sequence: TGCGCCAGCAGCAAGGACAGTTTCACCGGGGAGCTGTTTTTT.

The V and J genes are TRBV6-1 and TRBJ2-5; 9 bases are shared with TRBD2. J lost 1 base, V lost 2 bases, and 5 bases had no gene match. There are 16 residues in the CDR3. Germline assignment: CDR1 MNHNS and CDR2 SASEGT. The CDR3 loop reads CASSELRGGPQETQYF. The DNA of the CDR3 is TGTGCCAGCAGTGAACTGCGGGGGGGACCCCAAGAGACCCAGTACTTC.

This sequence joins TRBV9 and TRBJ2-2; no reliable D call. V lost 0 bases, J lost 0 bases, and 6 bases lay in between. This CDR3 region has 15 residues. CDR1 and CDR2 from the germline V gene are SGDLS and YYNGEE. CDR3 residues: CASSVGLPNTGELFF. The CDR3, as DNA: TGTGCCAGCAGCGTAGGACTGCCGAACACCGGGGAGCTGTTTTTT.

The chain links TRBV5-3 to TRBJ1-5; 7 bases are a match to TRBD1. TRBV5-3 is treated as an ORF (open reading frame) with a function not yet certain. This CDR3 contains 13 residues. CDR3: CATRDSLDQPQHF. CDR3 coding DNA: TGTGCTACTCGGGACAGCCTAGATCAGCCCCAGCATTTT.

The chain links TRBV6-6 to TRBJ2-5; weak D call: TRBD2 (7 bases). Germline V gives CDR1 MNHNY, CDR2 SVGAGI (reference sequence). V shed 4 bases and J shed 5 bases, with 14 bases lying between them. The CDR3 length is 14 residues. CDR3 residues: CASSSGTTGETQYF. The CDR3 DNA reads TGTGCCAGCAGTTCCGGGACTACAGGGGAGACCCAGTACTTC.

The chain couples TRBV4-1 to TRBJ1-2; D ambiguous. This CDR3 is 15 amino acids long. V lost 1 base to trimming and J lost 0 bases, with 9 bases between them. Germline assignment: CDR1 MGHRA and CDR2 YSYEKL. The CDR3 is CASSQVWGANYGYTF. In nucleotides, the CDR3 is TGCGCCAGCAGCCAAGTCTGGGGAGCTAACTATGGCTACACCTTC.

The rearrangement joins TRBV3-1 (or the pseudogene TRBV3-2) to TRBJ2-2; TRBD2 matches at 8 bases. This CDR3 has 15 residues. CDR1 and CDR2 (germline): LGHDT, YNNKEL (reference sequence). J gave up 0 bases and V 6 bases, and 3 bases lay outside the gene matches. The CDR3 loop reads CASRSLAANTGELFF. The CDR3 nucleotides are TGTGCCAGCAGATCACTAGCGGCGAACACCGGGGAGCTGTTTTTT.

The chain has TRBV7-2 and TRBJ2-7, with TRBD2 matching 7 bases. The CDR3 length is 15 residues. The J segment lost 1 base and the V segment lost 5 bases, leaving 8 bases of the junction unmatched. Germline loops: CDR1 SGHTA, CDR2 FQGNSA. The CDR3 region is CASSAWGLPSYEQYF. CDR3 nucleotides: TGTGCCAGCAGCGCCTGGGGACTACCTTCCTACGAGCAGTACTTC.

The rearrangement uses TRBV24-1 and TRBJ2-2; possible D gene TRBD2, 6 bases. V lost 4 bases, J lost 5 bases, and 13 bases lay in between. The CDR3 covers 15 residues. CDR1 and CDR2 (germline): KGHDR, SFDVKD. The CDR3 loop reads CATSDQTSGTGELFF. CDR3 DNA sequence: TGTGCCACCAGTGACCAAACAAGCGGGACCGGGGAGCTGTTTTTT.

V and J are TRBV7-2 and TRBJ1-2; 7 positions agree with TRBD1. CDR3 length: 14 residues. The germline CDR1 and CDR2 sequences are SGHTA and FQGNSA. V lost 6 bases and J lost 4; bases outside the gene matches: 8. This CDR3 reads CASRQQGLLYGYTF. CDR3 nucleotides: TGTGCCAGCAGGCAACAGGGGTTACTCTATGGCTACACCTTC.

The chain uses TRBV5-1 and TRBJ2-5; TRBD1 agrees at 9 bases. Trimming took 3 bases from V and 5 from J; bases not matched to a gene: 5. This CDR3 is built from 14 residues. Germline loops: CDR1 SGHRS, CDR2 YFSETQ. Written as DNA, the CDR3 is TGCGCCAGCAGCTCAACACAGGGGGCCGAGACCCAGTACTTC. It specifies CASSSTQGAETQYF.

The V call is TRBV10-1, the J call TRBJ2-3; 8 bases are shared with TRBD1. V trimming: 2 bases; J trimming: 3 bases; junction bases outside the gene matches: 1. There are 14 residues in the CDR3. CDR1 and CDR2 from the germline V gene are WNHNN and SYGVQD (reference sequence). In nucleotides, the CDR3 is TGCGCCAGCAGTGAGGACAGGGGAACAGATACGCAGTATTTT. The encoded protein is CASSEDRGTDTQYF.

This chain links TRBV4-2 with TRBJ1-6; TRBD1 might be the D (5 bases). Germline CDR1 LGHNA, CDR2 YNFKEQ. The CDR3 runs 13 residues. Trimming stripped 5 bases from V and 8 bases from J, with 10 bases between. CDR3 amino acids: CASSIKGDSPLHF. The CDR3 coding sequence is TGTGCCAGCAGCATAAAAGGGGATTCACCCCTCCACTTT.

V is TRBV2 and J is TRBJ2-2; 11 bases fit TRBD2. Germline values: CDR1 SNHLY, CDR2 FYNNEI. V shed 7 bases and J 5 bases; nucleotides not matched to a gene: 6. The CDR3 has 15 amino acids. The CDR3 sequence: CASIPSGGTTGELFF. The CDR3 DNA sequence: TGTGCCAGCATTCCTAGCGGGGGGACTACCGGGGAGCTGTTTTTT.

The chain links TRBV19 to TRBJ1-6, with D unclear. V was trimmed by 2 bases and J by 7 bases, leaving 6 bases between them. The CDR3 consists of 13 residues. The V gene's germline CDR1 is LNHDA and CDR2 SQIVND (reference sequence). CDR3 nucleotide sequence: TGTGCCAGTAGTATACAACTAAATTCACCCCTCCACTTT. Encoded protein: CASSIQLNSPLHF.

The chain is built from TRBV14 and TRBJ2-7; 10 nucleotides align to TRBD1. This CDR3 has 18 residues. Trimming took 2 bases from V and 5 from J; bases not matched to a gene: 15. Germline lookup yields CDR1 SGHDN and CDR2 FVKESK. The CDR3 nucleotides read TGTGCCAGCAGCCAACTCCAATACCGACAGGGGGCTCGGGACGAGCAGTACTTC. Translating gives CASSQLQYRQGARDEQYF.

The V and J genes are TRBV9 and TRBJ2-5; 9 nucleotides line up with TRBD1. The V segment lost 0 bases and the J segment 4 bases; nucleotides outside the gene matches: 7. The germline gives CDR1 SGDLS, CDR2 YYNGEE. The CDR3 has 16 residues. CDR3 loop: CASSVDGQGLGETQYF. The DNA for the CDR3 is TGTGCCAGCAGCGTAGACGGACAGGGGCTGGGAGAGACCCAGTACTTC.

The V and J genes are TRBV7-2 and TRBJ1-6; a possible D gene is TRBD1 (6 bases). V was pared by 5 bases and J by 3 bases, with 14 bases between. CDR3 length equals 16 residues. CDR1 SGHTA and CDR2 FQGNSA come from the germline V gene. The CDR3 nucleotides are TGTGCCAGCAGCCCCCAACCGACAGGCTATAATTCACCCCTCCACTTT. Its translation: CASSPQPTGYNSPLHF.

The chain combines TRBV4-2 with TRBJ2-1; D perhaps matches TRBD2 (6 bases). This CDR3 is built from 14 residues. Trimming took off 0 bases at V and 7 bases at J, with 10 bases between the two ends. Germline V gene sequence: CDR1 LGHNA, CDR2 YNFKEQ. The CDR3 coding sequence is TGTGCCAGCAGCCAAGATACTAGCTGGAATGAGCAGTTCTTC. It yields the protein CASSQDTSWNEQFF.